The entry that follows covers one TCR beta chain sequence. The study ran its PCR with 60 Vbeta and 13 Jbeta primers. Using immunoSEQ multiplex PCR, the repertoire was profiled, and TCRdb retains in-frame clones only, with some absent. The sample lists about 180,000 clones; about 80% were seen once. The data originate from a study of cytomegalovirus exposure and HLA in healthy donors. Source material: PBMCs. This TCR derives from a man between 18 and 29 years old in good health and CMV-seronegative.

This CDR3 is CASSYRGMYEQYF. DNA of the CDR3: TGTGCCAGCAGTTACAGGGGTATGTACGAGCAGTACTTC. J is TRBJ2-7 and V is TRBV6-6, with D perhaps TRBD1 (5 bases). The length of the CDR3 is 13 residues. Trimming removed 2 bases from V and 4 bases from J, with 9 bases in between. Germline V gives CDR1 MNHNY, CDR2 SVGAGI (reference sequence).